The source of this TCR beta chain is a study of Ad26.COV2.S vaccination and SARS-CoV-2 variants. The overall study: Participants got Ad26.COV2.S intramuscularly, once or twice 56 days apart.

Study-wide results and caveats: Total T cell responses may have been underestimated by the TCR breadth and depth analyses.

Assay used: immunoSEQ multiplex PCR; TCRdb lists only in-frame clones, some missing. The sample has about 680,000 clones; around 89% are singletons. Deletions cut 1 base from V and 1 base from J, with 9 bases between. CDR3 length: 15 amino acids. Germline CDR1 and CDR2: SGHVS and FQNEAQ. The treatment here: roughly 20 received Ad26.COV2.S at low or high dose, single or two shots; several received placebo; per-sample allocation not given. Specimens were obtained on day 63 following the first vaccine or placebo injection. Worth noting for this clone: No antigen is known for it.

The sample was peripheral blood, taken in a trial of Ad26.COV2.S vaccine versus placebo. The rearrangement links TRBV7-8 to TRBJ2-3; D is undetermined. The origin of this receptor is a person aged 18-60 years who received the Ad26.COV2.S COVID-19 vaccine or a placebo. This CDR3 reads CASSLGPRGTDTQYF. For the CDR3, the DNA is TGTGCCAGCAGCTTAGGCCCCCGGGGCACAGATACGCAGTATTTT.